These T cell receptor beta chains were read from a single sample in a study of human T cells and chemical hapten exposure. TCRdb reprocessed the RACE reads with MiXCR, giving one entry per CDR3 protein. The sample consists of approximately 160,000 distinct CDR3 sequences, around a quarter of them appearing once. The sample consisted of whole blood, taken in connection with sensitization to the hapten diphenylcyclopropenone (DPC). These receptors came from a woman aged 18-30 years with alopecia areata. Some clones in this sample may be carry-over from other donors' samples. The CDR3 runs from the conserved cysteine through the conserved F or W. A D gene is named only where the DNA matches it firmly. The size field is filled for only some rows; it gives once, few, many or a size class.

d_gene | abundance | j_gene | v_gene | len | CDR3nt | CDR3aa
TRBD2 | - | TRBJ2-5 | TRBV6-2/TRBV6-3 | 15 | TGTGCCACCCGGCTATCCGGGGGGAACCAAGAGACCCAGTACTTC | CATRLSGGNQETQYF
- | - | TRBJ2-1 | TRBV7-8 | 17 | TGTGCCAGCAGCCCCCCCGGACGCGGGGTTTCCTACAATGAGCAGTTCTTC | CASSPPGRGVSYNEQFF
- | - | TRBJ1-3 | TRBV9 | 15 | TGTGCCAGCAGCGTAGAGGATAGGTCTCGAAACACCATATATTTT | CASSVEDRSRNTIYF
- | - | TRBJ2-3 | TRBV6-2/TRBV6-3 | 13 | TGTGCCAGCAGGAGAGATAGCACAGATACGCAGTATTTT | CASRRDSTDTQYF
- | - | TRBJ1-1 | TRBV15 | 13 | TGTGCCACCAGCAGAGATGGGGGGATGGAAGCTTTCTTT | CATSRDGGMEAFF
- | few | TRBJ2-3 | TRBV5-1 | 14 | TGCGCCAGCAGCTTGGACTCTCAAAGGGATACGCAGTATTTT | CASSLDSQRDTQYF
- | - | TRBJ1-5 | TRBV6-2/TRBV6-3 | 18 | TGTGCCAGCAGTTACGCCCCGGCAGGCGTGGGAAGCAATCAGCCCCAGCATTTT | CASSYAPAGVGSNQPQHF
- | few | TRBJ2-7 | TRBV7-6 | 15 | TGTGCCAGCAGCTTAGCTGGTGACAGGCACTACGAGCAGTACTTC | CASSLAGDRHYEQYF
- | - | TRBJ2-1 | TRBV6-2/TRBV6-3 | 12 | TGTGCCAGCGAATCGGGGGTCAATGAGCAGTTCTTC | CASESGVNEQFF
- | few | TRBJ2-7 | TRBV4-1 | 15 | TGCGCCAGCAGCCCCTCGCTGCGGGGCTCCTACGAGCAGTACTTC | CASSPSLRGSYEQYF
- | once | TRBJ1-6 | TRBV7-2 | 15 | TGTGCCAGCAGCTCCCGACAGCTTAATAATTCACCCCTCCACTTT | CASSSRQLNNSPLHF
TRBD1 | few | TRBJ1-4 | TRBV20-1 | 13 | TGCAGTGCTCTCGGACAGGAAGGGGAAAAACTGTTTTTT | CSALGQEGEKLFF
TRBD2 | - | TRBJ2-1 | TRBV30 | 13 | TGTGCCTGGAGTGTCGGGACTATGTATGAGCAGTTCTTC | CAWSVGTMYEQFF
- | - | TRBJ2-1 | TRBV10-3 | 13 | TGTGCCATCAGAAGACTAGAGGAGAATGAGCAGTTCTTC | CAIRRLEENEQFF
- | many | TRBJ2-5 | TRBV29-1 | 12 | TGCAGCGTTCTCCGGGATCAAGAGACCCAGTACTTC | CSVLRDQETQYF
- | few | TRBJ1-6 | TRBV5-1 | 15 | TGCGCCAGCAGCTTGGTGTCGGGGACCCACTCACCCCTCCACTTT | CASSLVSGTHSPLHF
TRBD1 | many | TRBJ2-1 | TRBV9 | 14 | TGTGCCAGCAGCGTAGGGACAGGGCGTAATGAGCAGTTCTTC | CASSVGTGRNEQFF
- | few | TRBJ2-7 | TRBV7-2 | 15 | TGTGCCAGCAGCCCGCCACAGGGTTCGTTATACGAGCAGTACTTC | CASSPPQGSLYEQYF
- | few | TRBJ1-1 | TRBV27 | 14 | TGTGCCAGCAGTTTGGGCAGGGACTGGGCTGAAGCTTTCTTT | CASSLGRDWAEAFF
TRBD1 | - | TRBJ2-5 | TRBV3-1 | 17 | TGTGCCAGCAGCCTCAGTCCCGGGACAGGGGGCAGGGAGACCCAGTACTTC | CASSLSPGTGGRETQYF
- | - | TRBJ2-7 | TRBV4-3 | 14 | TGCGCCAGCAGCCCCAACACAGGGCCCTCCGAGCAGTACTTC | CASSPNTGPSEQYF
- | - | TRBJ2-2 | TRBV24-1 | 13 | TGTGCCACCAGCACTGATGTCACCGGGGAGCTGTTTTTT | CATSTDVTGELFF
- | few | TRBJ2-1 | TRBV5-4 | 13 | TGTGCCAGCAGCTTGCTACAGAGCAATGAGCAGTTCTTC | CASSLLQSNEQFF
- | few | TRBJ1-4 | TRBV25-1 | 13 | TGTGCCAGCAGTGATACCCTTAATGAAAAACTGTTTTTT | CASSDTLNEKLFF
- | - | TRBJ1-3 | TRBV15 | 15 | TGTGCCACCAGCAGAGGAGGTCAAGGTGGAAACACCATATATTTT | CATSRGGQGGNTIYF
TRBD1 | - | TRBJ1-6 | TRBV20-1 | 14 | TGCAGTGCAGAGCGACAGGGGCTTAATTCACCCCTCCACTTT | CSAERQGLNSPLHF